This TCR beta chain was observed in a study of T cell clones after liver transplantation. Details on this clone: What it binds is not known.

From germline, CDR1 is SGHRS and CDR2 YFSETQ. With 3 bases removed from V and 7 bases from J, the gap between germline ends came to 13 bases. The CDR3 spans 14 residues. Sequencing was performed with immunoSEQ multiplex PCR; in TCRdb, only in-frame clones are kept and a portion is missing. The sample records about 45,000 clones, approximately 86% being singletons. General study points: Graft donor-reactive T cells may have migrated into the graft rather than being deleted. Conclusions were preliminary, with small, heterogeneous patient groups.

The receptor comes from a human patient who received a liver transplant. The graft donor may account for some of the T cells. V is TRBV5-1 and J is TRBJ1-4; tentative D call: TRBD1 (5 bases). The input for sequencing was CD4+ T cells from blood, taken 24 months after liver transplant. CDR3 DNA sequence: TGCGCCAGCAGCTCGGGGCGATCGAGTGAAAAACTGTTTTTT. Amino acid sequence: CASSSGRSSEKLFF.